The 4 T cell receptor beta chains presented below share a single source sample, sequenced in a study of blood T cells in healthy people across ages. The authors ran a second PCR of about 6 to 11 cycles using a sample-barcoded 5' primer and a J-beta primer mix. TCRdb ran MiXCR on the 5' RACE reads and lists one entry per CDR3 protein. Of approximately 900,000 distinct CDR3 sequences listed, about 29% are singletons. These same records also appear under a second study, on T cells of mothers and their children.

The sequenced material came from blood. These receptors all stem from a middle-aged woman in good health.

V gene TRBV7-2 combines with J gene TRBJ2-7, with 11 positions matching TRBD2. The CDR3 loop spans 14 amino acids. Germline CDR1 and CDR2: SGHTA and FQGNSA. V lost 4 bases and J lost 3; bases outside the gene matches: 2. The CDR3, as DNA: TGTGCCAGCAGCTGGGGGACTAGCGGCTACGAGCAGTACTTC. Translation gives CASSWGTSGYEQYF.

This clonotype was recorded at least ten times. It is unclear where the CDR3 begins or ends on the DNA, so no DNA is shown, and the CDR3 is as TCRdb lists it. V is TRBV6-6 and J is TRBJ1-6. The CDR3 spans 15 residues, counting both ends. Germline CDR1 MNHNY, CDR2 SVGAGI (reference sequence). The CDR3 loop reads CASILGSSYNSPLHF.

This chain uses TRBV29-1 with TRBJ2-5; 9 bases line up with TRBD1. V lost 7 bases to trimming and J lost 5 bases; unmatched junction nucleotides: 5. This CDR3 comprises 12 residues. Germline values: CDR1 SQVTM, CDR2 ANQGSEA. The CDR3 region is CSGETGGETQYF. CDR3 sequence (DNA): TGCAGCGGGGAGACAGGGGGGGAGACCCAGTACTTC.

This clonotype has only a few counts. The chain uses TRBV4-3 and TRBJ1-6; 12 bases map to TRBD1. CDR1 is LGHNA and CDR2 is YSLEER in the germline V gene. This CDR3 is 18 amino acids long. Losses at the gene ends were 1 base for V and 4 bases for J; bases not matched to a gene: 5. The CDR3 loop is CASSQAGTGGIYNSPLHF. Written as DNA, the CDR3 is TGCGCCAGCAGCCAAGCAGGGACAGGGGGCATTTATAATTCACCCCTCCACTTT.